The clone carrying this TCR beta chain was recorded only once. This specimen belongs to a study of OX40 agonist ivuxolimab in advanced cancers. Looked up from germline, CDR1 is SGHNT and CDR2 is YYREEE (reference sequence). V was clipped by 2 bases and J by 3 bases, with 9 bases between them. The CDR3 consists of 13 residues. Data came from immunoSEQ multiplex PCR; TCRdb stores just in-frame clones and leaves some out. Of about 51,000 clones in the sample, about nine tenths were seen once. This sequence was found in an adult with an advanced solid tumor such as melanoma, head and neck, liver or kidney cancer. Sequenced material: CD4+ or CD8+ T cells sorted from blood, taken in a trial of the OX40 agonist ivuxolimab. The chain uses TRBV5-4 and TRBJ2-7; unclear D gene. The CDR3 region is CASSFPGDYEQYF. The CDR3, as DNA: TGTGCCAGCAGCTTTCCGGGTGACTACGAGCAGTACTTC.